This TCR beta chain was identified during a study of PD-L1 blockade in urothelial cancer. Across the whole study: Timepoints chosen for blood analysis were 3 weeks (second dose) and 6 weeks after treatment start. Blood samples contained a median 141,255 T cells.

TCRdb's table, derived via immunoSEQ multiplex PCR, lists solely in-frame clones and lacks some. The sample carries about 84,000 clones, about four fifths recorded once. The CDR3 extends over 16 amino acids. Germline V gene lookup returns CDR1 LNHDA and CDR2 SQIVND (reference sequence). Trimming removed 0 bases at V and 5 bases at J, with 16 bases between. The sequence was collected from a man between 65 and 85 years old with urothelial cancer. This sample comprised PBMCs, obtained around atezolizumab (anti-PD-L1) treatment. The chain links TRBV19 to TRBJ2-5, with a tentative D call TRBD2 (6 bases). The CDR3 here is CASSIEAWTAGETQYF. In DNA form, the CDR3 reads TGTGCCAGTAGTATAGAGGCGTGGACGGCGGGGGAGACCCAGTACTTC.